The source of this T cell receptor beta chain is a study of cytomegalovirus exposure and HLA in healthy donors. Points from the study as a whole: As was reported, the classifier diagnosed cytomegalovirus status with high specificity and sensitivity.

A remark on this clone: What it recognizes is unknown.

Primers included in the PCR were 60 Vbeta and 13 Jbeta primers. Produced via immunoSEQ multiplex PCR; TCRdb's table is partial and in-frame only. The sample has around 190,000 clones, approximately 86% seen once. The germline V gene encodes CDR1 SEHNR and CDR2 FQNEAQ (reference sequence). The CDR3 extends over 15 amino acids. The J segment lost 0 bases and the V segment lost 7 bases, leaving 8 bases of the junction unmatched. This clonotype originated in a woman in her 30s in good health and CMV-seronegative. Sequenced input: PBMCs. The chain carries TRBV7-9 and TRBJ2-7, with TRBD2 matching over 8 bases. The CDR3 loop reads CASIPRGGLSYEQYF. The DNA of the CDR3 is TGTGCCAGCATCCCACGGGGGGGTCTCTCCTACGAGCAGTACTTC.